This TCR beta chain was documented in a study of cytomegalovirus exposure and HLA in healthy donors. Study as a whole: Inside one of the first data releases sat around 77 million unique TCRs taken from HLA-typed donors. Broader study findings: Later on, an analysis tied 15,000 or so TCR beta sequences to HLA alleles at 0.05 false discovery rate. Published work reported that the classifier diagnosed cytomegalovirus status with high specificity and sensitivity.

Trimming at V came to 3 bases and at J to 4 bases, leaving 5 bases not matched to a gene. Germline CDR1 reads MNHNY; CDR2 reads SVGAGI (reference sequence). This CDR3 is 14 amino acids long. Remarks on this clone: What it recognizes is unknown.

PCR primers comprised 60 Vbeta and 13 Jbeta primers. Repertoires were generated with immunoSEQ multiplex PCR, while TCRdb's copy carries only in-frame clones and drops some. Among around 180,000 clones, 65% to 85% were seen once, and the ten largest hold 2% to 2.5%. The sample taken for sequencing was PBMCs. This clonotype was obtained from a man aged 60-69 years in good health and CMV-seronegative. The V and J genes are TRBV6-6 and TRBJ1-2; TRBD1 matches at 7 bases. The CDR3 reads CASSYAEGAYGYTF. The CDR3 DNA follows: TGTGCCAGCAGTTATGCGGAGGGGGCCTATGGCTACACCTTC.